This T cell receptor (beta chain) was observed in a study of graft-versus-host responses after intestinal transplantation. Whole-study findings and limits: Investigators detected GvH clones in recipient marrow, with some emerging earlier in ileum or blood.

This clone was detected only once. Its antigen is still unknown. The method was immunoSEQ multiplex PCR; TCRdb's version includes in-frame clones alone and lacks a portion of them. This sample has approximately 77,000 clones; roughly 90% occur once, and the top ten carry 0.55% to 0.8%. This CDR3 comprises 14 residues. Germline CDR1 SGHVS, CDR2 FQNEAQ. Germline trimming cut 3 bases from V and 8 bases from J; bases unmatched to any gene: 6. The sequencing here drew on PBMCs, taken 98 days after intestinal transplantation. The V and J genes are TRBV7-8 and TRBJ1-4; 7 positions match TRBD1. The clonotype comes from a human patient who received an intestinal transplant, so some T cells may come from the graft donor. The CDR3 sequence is CASSFDRVGEKLFF. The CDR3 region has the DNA TGTGCCAGCAGCTTTGACAGGGTGGGGGAAAAACTGTTTTTT. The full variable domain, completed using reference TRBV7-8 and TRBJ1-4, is GAGVSQSPRYKVAKRGQDVALRCDPISGHVSLFWYQQALGQGPEFLTYFQNEAQLDKSGLPSDRFFAERPEGSVSTLKIQRTQQEDSAVYLCASSFDRVGEKLFFGSGTQLSVL.